The 29 T cell receptor beta chains listed next were all sequenced from one sample in a study of tumor and adjacent non-tumor tissue in lung cancer. This sample's RNA came from whole unsorted tissue. This non-tumor lung sample came from over 3 cm beyond the tumor edge. TCRbeta libraries were built with three rounds of nested PCR, modified from ARM-PCR. TCRdb ran MiXCR on the multiplex PCR reads and lists one entry per CDR3 protein. The repertoire holds 100,000 or so distinct CDR3 sequences, with less than 85% as singletons. Material: distant non-tumor lung tissue. Source of these receptors: a man aged 55-75 years with small cell lung cancer.

V usage is TRBV6-5 and J usage is TRBJ2-2; D tentatively fits TRBD1 or TRBD2 (5 bases each). The ends were cut back, 5 bases at V and 11 bases at J, with 15 bases in the middle. This CDR3 is built from 13 residues. Germline CDR1 is MNHEY and CDR2 is SVGAGI. The DNA for the CDR3 is TGTGCCAGCAGTGGGACGAACACCAGTGAGCTGTTTTTT. Translation gives CASSGTNTSELFF.

A remark on this clonotype: A read error may be the cause here, since a much bigger clone is one base away. This sequence joins TRBV30 and TRBJ1-5; D may be TRBD1 (6 bases). V lost 5 bases, J lost 5 bases, and 13 bases lay in between. The CDR3 runs to 13 residues. Germline CDR1 reads GTSNPN; CDR2 reads SVGIG (reference sequence). The CDR3 loop is CAWGMDSYQPQHF. CDR3 in DNA: TGTGCCTGGGGAATGGACAGCTATCAGCCCCAGCATTTT.

The V call is TRBV11-2, the J call TRBJ1-6, with D possibly being TRBD1 (5 bases). The CDR3 length is 15 residues. The V end lost 0 bases, the J end lost 9 bases, and 12 bases lay between the germline ends. Germline V gives CDR1 SGHAT, CDR2 FQNNGV. Here the CDR3 reads CASSLEGPDCSPLHF. CDR3 DNA: TGTGCCAGCAGCTTAGAGGGGCCCGACTGTTCACCCCTCCACTTT.

Remarks on this clonotype: A much larger clonotype is one base distant, so this may be a read error. V gene TRBV18 combines with J gene TRBJ2-3, with a weak D call TRBD1 (5 bases). The CDR3 consists of 15 residues. From germline, CDR1 is KGHSH and CDR2 LQKENI. Trimming removed 6 bases at V and 1 base at J, with 14 bases between. The CDR3 nucleotides read TGTGCCAGCTCGTCGGACAAGGCTGGCACAGATACGCAGTATTTT. Protein product: CASSSDKAGTDTQYF.

This chain links TRBV11-2 with TRBJ2-3, with D perhaps matching TRBD1 (5 bases). The length of the CDR3 is 14 residues. Trimming stripped 8 bases from V and 8 bases from J, with 20 bases between. Germline V gives CDR1 SGHAT, CDR2 FQNNGV. The CDR3 DNA sequence: TGTGCCAGCTGCTCTTACCTGACAGCCAGTACGCAGTATTTT. Its protein product is CASCSYLTASTQYF.

This clonotype is a singleton in its sample. At one boundary the junction diverges from the germline segment, which might be a read error. The chain links TRBV29-1 to TRBJ2-3; a possible D gene is TRBD2 (6 bases). The CDR3 loop spans 14 amino acids. Germline V gene data show CDR1 as SQVTM and CDR2 as ANQGSEA. The CDR3 loop reads CSVAQTSHTDMQYF. As DNA, the CDR3 is TGCAGCGTTGCCCAGACTAGTCATACAGATATGCAGTATTTC.

On this clonotype: This may stem from a read error, because a much larger clone lies one nucleotide away. The chain recombines TRBV5-1 with TRBJ2-2; a weak D match, TRBD2 (6 bases). The CDR3 loop spans 16 amino acids. Per germline, CDR1 SGHRS and CDR2 YFSETQ. The CDR3 bases are TGCGCCAGCAGCTTTACCGGGAGATCGAACACCGAGGAGCTGTTTTTT. Translation gives CASSFTGRSNTEELFF.

A note on this clonotype: The junction departs from the called germline gene at one end, perhaps through a read error. This chain uses TRBV6-1 with TRBJ2-7, with D perhaps matching TRBD2 (6 bases). The CDR3 is 12 amino acids. Germline assignment: CDR1 MNHNS and CDR2 SASEGT. CDR3 DNA: TGTGTCAGCAGTGAAGTCTCCCTAGCGAACTACTTC. This translates into CVSSEVSLANYF.

For this clonotype: Relative to the germline gene, one junction end is altered; a read error may explain this. The rearrangement uses TRBV6-5 and TRBJ1-2; weak D call: TRBD1 (5 bases). The germline V gene has CDR1 MNHEY and CDR2 SVGAGI. This CDR3 has 16 amino acids. The CDR3 spells CANSYSVGVGGYGYTF. The CDR3 DNA reads as TGTGCCAACAGTTATTCAGTAGGGGTTGGGGGATATGGCTACACCTTC.

In regard to this clonotype: The conserved closing phenylalanine or tryptophan is absent in this CDR3, likely reflecting a read error. The V call is TRBV6-6, the J call TRBJ1-1; D is unresolved. V was cut by 3 bases and J by 6 bases, with 17 bases left in between. Germline loops: CDR1 MNHNY, CDR2 SVGAGI (reference sequence). There are 15 residues in the CDR3. Here the CDR3 reads CASSYHKGKVPEAFY. In DNA, the CDR3 is TGTGCCAGCAGTTATCATAAAGGGAAAGTCCCTGAAGCTTTCTAT.

V gene TRBV12-3 or TRBV12-4 combines with J gene TRBJ2-3; D is unresolved. The CDR3 extends over 13 amino acids. The germline V and J ends were trimmed by 5 bases and 6 bases, with 12 bases remaining between them. Here the CDR3 reads CASSLSIADTQYF. The CDR3 coding sequence is TGTGCCAGCAGTCTCTCGATAGCCGATACGCAGTATTTT.

As for this clonotype: At one end, the junction sequence differs from germline, possibly due to a read error. This chain connects TRBV6-5 to TRBJ2-7; perhaps D is TRBD1 or TRBD2 (5 bases each). The CDR3 extends over 14 amino acids. The germline gives CDR1 MNHEY, CDR2 SVGAGI. CDR3 residues: CVSSYAGSLYEQYF. As DNA, the CDR3 is TGCGTCAGTAGTTACGCAGGGAGTCTCTACGAGCAGTACTTC.

As for this clonotype: This sequence may be a read error, since a much larger clone differs from it by one base. The chain has TRBV24-1 and TRBJ2-1; D not resolved. The CDR3 covers 12 residues. CDR1 is KGHDR, CDR2 SFDVKD, per germline. The V end was cut by 6 bases, the J end by 7 bases, with 9 bases between. CDR3 DNA: TGTGCCACCAGTAATTCTATTAATGAGCAGTTCTTC. Translating gives CATSNSINEQFF.

In regard to this clonotype: The CDR3 ends on some other residue instead of the conserved phenylalanine or tryptophan, so this is likely a read error. The rearrangement joins TRBV4-1 to TRBJ2-7; D is unclear. The CDR3 covers 13 residues. Germline V lookup: CDR1 MGHRA, CDR2 YSYEKL. This chain's CDR3 is CTSSFDKLYEQYY. The CDR3 DNA reads as TGCACCAGCAGTTTCGACAAACTCTACGAGCAGTACTAC.

V usage is TRBV28 and J usage is TRBJ2-1; 9 positions match TRBD2. J was trimmed by 6 bases and V by 3 bases; bases with no gene match: 6. The CDR3 is 15 residues long. Germline CDR1 MDHEN, CDR2 SYDVKM. CDR3 loop: CASSLLAGTLNEQFF. DNA of the CDR3: TGTGCCAGCAGTTTGCTAGCGGGAACCCTCAATGAGCAGTTCTTC.

Concerning this clonotype itself: Relative to the germline gene, one junction end is altered; a read error may explain this. This rearrangement joins TRBV4-2 to TRBJ1-1; D is undetermined. In germline, CDR1 is LGHNA, CDR2 YNFKEQ. The CDR3 is 14 residues long. The CDR3 DNA reads as TGTGCAAGCAGCCAAGATTGGGGTTGGATTGAAGCTTTCTTT. It encodes CASSQDWGWIEAFF.

This rearrangement joins TRBV7-9 to TRBJ2-5; the D gene is possibly TRBD1 (6 bases). Germline assignment: CDR1 SEHNR and CDR2 FQNEAQ (reference sequence). The CDR3 extends over 14 amino acids. The CDR3, as DNA: TGTGTCAGGAGCGAACAGGGTTCTTGGGAGACCCAGTACTTC. Translated: CVRSEQGSWETQYF.

This sequence joins TRBV11-3 and TRBJ2-1, with 7 bases aligning to TRBD2. The length of the CDR3 is 17 residues. With 4 bases clipped from V and 1 base from J, the junction kept 10 bases outside the gene matches. From germline, CDR1 is SGHNT and CDR2 YENEEA. CDR3 region: CASSSLRGGVSYNEQFF. The DNA for the CDR3 is TGTGCCAGCAGCTCTTTACGTGGGGGGGTATCCTACAATGAGCAGTTCTTC.

This chain connects TRBV5-1 to TRBJ2-2; D is unclear. Germline CDR1 reads SGHRS; CDR2 reads YFSETQ. The CDR3 extends over 12 amino acids. V lost 7 bases to trimming and J lost 5 bases, with 9 bases between them. CDR3 bases: TGCGCCAGCCGGCCCGGGACCGGGGAGCTGTTTTTT. This encodes CASRPGTGELFF.

Regarding this clonotype: Sequence at one end of the junction differs from germline and may be a read error. The V call is TRBV28, the J call TRBJ2-4, with unresolved D. The CDR3 covers 17 residues. Germline-derived CDR1 and CDR2 are MDHEN and SYDVKM. CDR3 in amino acids: CASSLFEIPLAKNFQYF. In nucleotides, the CDR3 is TGTGCCAGCAGTTTATTTGAGATCCCGTTAGCCAAAAACTTTCAATACTTC.

This clonotype was counted at least ten times. The gene calls are TRBV12-3 or TRBV12-4 and TRBJ1-4; D might be TRBD1 (5 bases). CDR3 size: 14 residues. The V end lost 3 bases, the J end lost 8 bases, and 13 bases lay between the germline ends. The CDR3 spells CASSFFGGEEKLFF. CDR3 in DNA: TGTGCCAGCAGTTTTTTTGGGGGGGAAGAAAAACTGTTTTTT.

Regarding this clonotype: The junction departs from the called germline gene at one end, perhaps through a read error. V gene TRBV6-5 combines with J gene TRBJ1-2, with 7 nucleotides matching TRBD1. The length of the CDR3 is 14 residues. Germline CDR1 MNHEY, CDR2 SVGAGI. Here the CDR3 DNA reads TGTGACAGCAGGGATACAGGGGTGTGGTATGGCTACACCTTC. Its translation is CDSRDTGVWYGYTF.

Details on this clonotype: Sequence at one end of the junction differs from germline and may be a read error. V usage is TRBV4-2 and J usage is TRBJ2-2; D gene unclear. CDR3 length equals 16 residues. Germline V gene sequence: CDR1 LGHNA, CDR2 YNFKEQ. This chain's CDR3 is CACSQDLRANTRELFF. In DNA, the CDR3 is TGTGCCTGCAGCCAAGATCTGAGAGCCAACACAAGGGAGCTGTTTTTT.

With regard to this clonotype: This may be a read error, as it is one base from a much larger clone. V gene TRBV20-1 combines with J gene TRBJ2-1; tentatively, D is TRBD2 (5 bases). Looked up from germline, CDR1 is DFQATT and CDR2 is SNEGSKA (reference sequence). CDR3 length: 11 residues. The CDR3 is CSARLANDQFF. CDR3 sequence (DNA): TGCAGTGCTAGACTAGCTAATGACCAGTTCTTC.

The chain recombines TRBV24-1 with TRBJ2-1, with a possible D match to TRBD2 (5 bases). CDR1 is KGHDR and CDR2 is SFDVKD in the germline V gene. The CDR3 covers 14 residues. Trimming took 4 bases from V and 8 from J, leaving 14 bases between them. CDR3 nucleotide sequence: TGTGCCACCAGTGAAATGGGAGAGTTAGATGAGCAGTTCTTC. As protein: CATSEMGELDEQFF.

In the case of this clonotype: This is likely a read error, given that the CDR3 carries no conserved phenylalanine or tryptophan at its end. The chain uses TRBV10-3 and TRBJ2-1; either TRBD1 or TRBD2 may fit D (6 bases each). The ends were cut back, 4 bases at V and 4 bases at J, with 17 bases in the middle. Per the germline V gene, CDR1 is ENHRY and CDR2 is SYGVKD. CDR3 length: 16 residues. CDR3: CAISGSGGGPYNEQFY. The CDR3 DNA follows: TGTGCCATCAGTGGGTCGGGTGGGGGGCCGTACAATGAGCAGTTCTAC.

On this clonotype: One junction end disagrees with the germline gene, perhaps due to a read error. This rearrangement joins TRBV4-2 to TRBJ2-7, with TRBD2 as a possible D gene (5 bases). The CDR3 contains 12 residues. Germline V gene data show CDR1 as LGHNA and CDR2 as YNFKEQ. The CDR3: CDRSQEGREQYF. The CDR3 DNA is TGTGACCGCAGCCAAGAAGGTAGGGAGCAATACTTC.

As concerns this clonotype: The junction shows a germline mismatch at one end, possibly a read error. V gene TRBV4-1 combines with J gene TRBJ1-1, with a tentative D call TRBD1 (5 bases). Germline loops: CDR1 MGHRA, CDR2 YSYEKL. This CDR3 contains 14 residues. Written as DNA, the CDR3 is TGTGCCAGCCAAGTTCCAGGGCATGGCACTGAAGCTTTCTTT. The encoded protein is CASQVPGHGTEAFF.

In this sample, this clonotype is medium-sized (0.01 to 0.1%). V and J are TRBV11-2 and TRBJ1-4, with unresolved D. V dropped 8 bases and J dropped 10 bases, with 23 bases sitting between them. This CDR3 comprises 15 residues. Germline-derived CDR1 and CDR2 are SGHAT and FQNNGV. The CDR3 DNA follows: TGTGCCAGCCGCTCTCAGTCGGACCCGGGGAGAAAACTGTTTTTT. Its translation: CASRSQSDPGRKLFF. Looking up the rest from reference TRBV11-2 and TRBJ1-4 gives the full variable domain: EAGVAQSPRYKIIEKRQSVAFWCNPISGHATLYWYQQILGQGPKLLIQFQNNGVVDDSQLPKDRFSAERLKGVDSTLKIQPAKLEDSAVYLCASRSQSDPGRKLFFGSGTQLSVL.